These T cell receptor beta chains were read from a single sample in a study of blood T cell repertoires in COVID-19. Clones were sequenced by immunoSEQ multiplex PCR, and TCRdb holds only the in-frame ones, with some missing. The sample lists 100,000 to 110,000 clones, around four fifths seen once, with 13% in the top ten. The sequenced sample was peripheral blood. The source of these receptors is a man aged 50 to 60 with active or convalescent COVID-19. Both conserved end residues are part of each CDR3. The order of the fields is D gene, V gene, clone size, J gene, CDR3 DNA, CDR3 protein. The D gene is left open where the match is weak. Only part of the rows carry a size: once, few, many, or a class if the clone is expanded.

NA,TRBV7-2,once,TRBJ1-5,TGTGCCAGCAGCTCGTCACATGATCAGCCCCAGCATTTT,CASSSSHDQPQHF
NA,TRBV6-5,NA,TRBJ2-5,TGTGCCAGCATCCTTCCAGAGACCCAGTACTTC,CASILPETQYF
NA,TRBV6-5,NA,TRBJ2-7,TGTGCCAGCAGTCGCCGGGACGGGAGTTCCTACGAGCAGTACTTC,CASSRRDGSSYEQYF
NA,TRBV30,NA,TRBJ2-7,TGTGCCTGGAGTCCCGGGCCCCCGGGGGAGCAGTACTTC,CAWSPGPPGEQYF
TRBD2,TRBV9,NA,TRBJ2-1,TGTGCCAGCAGCGATAGCGGGAGGGCAAACAATGAGCAGTTCTTC,CASSDSGRANNEQFF
NA,TRBV6-5,NA,TRBJ1-2,TGTGCCAGCAGTTACCGGGCAGGGGACTATGGCTACACCTTC,CASSYRAGDYGYTF
NA,TRBV4-2,NA,TRBJ2-3,TGTGCCAGCAGCCAACAATACCCGGACTCAACAGATACGCAGTATTTT,CASSQQYPDSTDTQYF
NA,TRBV14,NA,TRBJ2-1,TGTGCCAGCAGCCCACGATCCTTTCGGGATGAGCAGTTCTTC,CASSPRSFRDEQFF
NA,TRBV6-4,NA,TRBJ1-6,TGTGCCAGCAGTGACCGCGGGGCGGATAATTCACCCCTCCACTTT,CASSDRGADNSPLHF
NA,TRBV5-1,NA,TRBJ1-5,TGCGCCAGCAGCTTAAAGGGGGATCAGCCCCAGCATTTT,CASSLKGDQPQHF
TRBD2,TRBV6-5,NA,TRBJ2-7,TGTGCCAGCAGTTCCCTGGCTAGCGGCACCTACGAGCAGTACTTC,CASSSLASGTYEQYF
NA,TRBV13,once,TRBJ1-2,TGTGCCAGCAGCTTACGACTTAACTATGGCTACACCTTC,CASSLRLNYGYTF
NA,TRBV29-1,NA,TRBJ2-3,TGCAGCGGCTGGACAGATACCACAACAGATACGCAGTATTTT,CSGWTDTTTDTQYF
TRBD2,TRBV30,NA,TRBJ2-7,TGTGCCTGCGGGGGGGTCCACGAGCAGTACTTC,CACGGVHEQYF
NA,TRBV3-1/TRBV3-2,NA,TRBJ1-1,TGTGCCAGCAGCCGATTACAGGGAACTGAAGCTTTCTTT,CASSRLQGTEAFF
NA,TRBV5-1,once,TRBJ1-4,TGCGCCAGCAGCACGACAGGCTATAATGAAAAACTGTTTTTT,CASSTTGYNEKLFF
NA,TRBV29-1,NA,TRBJ2-1,TGCAGCGTTGAAGACTGGCAGGGCAATGAGCAGTTCTTC,CSVEDWQGNEQFF
TRBD2,TRBV29-1,NA,TRBJ2-7,TGCAGCGTCAGCGGACTAGCGGGAGGAGTGTACGAGCAGTACTTC,CSVSGLAGGVYEQYF
NA,TRBV5-1,NA,TRBJ1-1,TGCGCCAGCCGAAGGGACACAAAATTGAACACTGAAGCTTTCTTT,CASRRDTKLNTEAFF
NA,TRBV12-3/TRBV12-4,NA,TRBJ1-1,TGTGCCAGCAGTTATTTGACAGACACTGAAGCTTTCTTT,CASSYLTDTEAFF
NA,TRBV6-5,NA,TRBJ2-7,TGTGCCAGCAGTTACGCCTCAGTTGCTTACGAGCAGTACTTC,CASSYASVAYEQYF
NA,TRBV20-1,NA,TRBJ2-7,TGCAGTGCGACTAGAAAGGACGAGCAGTACTTC,CSATRKDEQYF
NA,TRBV4-1,NA,TRBJ2-1,TGCGCCAGCAGCCAACTCTTTCGGGAGACTTTGTACAATGAGCAGTTCTTC,CASSQLFRETLYNEQFF
TRBD1,TRBV5-6,NA,TRBJ2-1,TGTGCCAGCAGCCCACGGACAGGGGGCGCGGGGCGGCGCAATGAGCAGTTCTTC,CASSPRTGGAGRRNEQFF
NA,TRBV5-1,NA,TRBJ1-5,TGCGCCAGCAGCTTGGGGCAGGGTGGACAGCCCCAGCATTTT,CASSLGQGGQPQHF
NA,TRBV14,NA,TRBJ2-1,TGTGCCAGCAGCCAAGATTCCCCTAAGCAGTTCTTC,CASSQDSPKQFF
NA,TRBV4-1,NA,TRBJ2-1,TGCGCCAGCAGCCAAGAATGGACAGCCGGTCCCTACAATGAGCAGTTCTTC,CASSQEWTAGPYNEQFF
TRBD1,TRBV15,NA,TRBJ2-7,TGTGCCACCAGCAGAGATTTGACAGGGGAAAACGAGCAGTACTTC,CATSRDLTGENEQYF
TRBD2,TRBV5-1,NA,TRBJ2-2,TGCGCCAGCAGCTTGGTAGCGGGAGGTAGCACCGGGGAGCTGTTTTTT,CASSLVAGGSTGELFF
NA,TRBV30,NA,TRBJ2-2,TGTGCCTCCAATCCAACTAACACCGGGGAGCTGTTTTTT,CASNPTNTGELFF
NA,TRBV29-1,NA,TRBJ2-3,TGCAGCGTTCCCGGGAGAGGCACAGATACGCAGTATTTT,CSVPGRGTDTQYF
TRBD1,TRBV29-1,NA,TRBJ2-1,TGCAGCGCCGGACAGGCGAGCTCCTACAATGAGCAGTTCTTC,CSAGQASSYNEQFF
NA,TRBV7-3,NA,TRBJ2-3,TGTGCCAGCAGTTTTCGACACGGACAGAACCCGCCAGATACGCAGTATTTT,CASSFRHGQNPPDTQYF
NA,TRBV15,NA,TRBJ2-3,TGTGCCACCAGCAGAGATGTGGCTAGTTGGGATACGCAGTATTTT,CATSRDVASWDTQYF
NA,TRBV10-3,once,TRBJ2-3,TGTGCCATCAGTGAGTCTAGTACAGGGAACGCAGATACGCAGTATTTT,CAISESSTGNADTQYF
NA,TRBV19,NA,TRBJ1-1,TGTGCCAGTAGTATTGGACTCTCTATGGGGGCTTTCTTT,CASSIGLSMGAFF
NA,TRBV7-9,NA,TRBJ2-7,TGTGCCAGCAGCTTCGCGGGGGCAGGCTACGAGCAGTACTTC,CASSFAGAGYEQYF
NA,TRBV27,NA,TRBJ2-7,TGTGCCAGCGGAGGGGGCGCCTACTACGAGCAGTACTTC,CASGGGAYYEQYF
TRBD2,TRBV24-1,few,TRBJ2-1,TGTGCCACCAGTGGAGTGACAGCCGCGGGGGATGAGCAGTTCTTC,CATSGVTAAGDEQFF
TRBD1,TRBV18,NA,TRBJ2-7,TGTGCCAGCTCACCAGGGACAGGGGCCTACGAGCAGTACTTC,CASSPGTGAYEQYF
NA,TRBV11-2,once,TRBJ2-5,TGTGCCAGCAGCTTAGGGACAGCCGTTGGGGAGACCCAGTACTTC,CASSLGTAVGETQYF
TRBD1,TRBV5-1,NA,TRBJ2-3,TGCGCCAGCAGCCCCGGGACAGAGGCTCTAGGAGATACGCAGTATTTT,CASSPGTEALGDTQYF
NA,TRBV9,NA,TRBJ1-2,TGTGCCAGCAGCGTAGGAGGAAATTCGAGGGGCTACACCTTC,CASSVGGNSRGYTF
NA,TRBV6-5,NA,TRBJ2-3,TGTGCCAGCACCCCAAGGAGGGGAGTAGATACGCAGTATTTT,CASTPRRGVDTQYF
NA,TRBV4-1,NA,TRBJ2-5,TGCGCCAGCAGCCAAGCCTCTAGCTACCAAGAGACCCAGTACTTC,CASSQASSYQETQYF
TRBD2,TRBV5-1,NA,TRBJ2-5,TGCGCCAGCAGCCGGGGACTAGCGGGAGAAGAGACCCAGTACTTC,CASSRGLAGEETQYF
TRBD1,TRBV11-2,NA,TRBJ1-1,TGTGCCAGCAGCCCCCGACAGGGGGCACTTGAAGCTTTCTTT,CASSPRQGALEAFF
TRBD1,TRBV29-1,NA,TRBJ1-1,TGCAGCGTTAGGAAGGGGGCTGGCACTGAAGCTTTCTTT,CSVRKGAGTEAFF
TRBD2,TRBV24-1,NA,TRBJ2-7,TGTGCCACCGCCGGGACTAGCGGGAGCGACGAGCAGTACTTC,CATAGTSGSDEQYF
NA,TRBV6-5,NA,TRBJ2-1,TGTGCCAGCAGCAACGAGGGTGGGAGAACTGAGCAGTTCTTC,CASSNEGGRTEQFF
TRBD1,TRBV19,NA,TRBJ2-1,TGTGCCAGTAGCTCAGGGGGCTTGGGCAATGAGCAGTTCTTC,CASSSGGLGNEQFF
TRBD1,TRBV7-9,NA,TRBJ1-2,TGTGCCAGCAGACGGACAGGGACATACTATGGCTACACCTTC,CASRRTGTYYGYTF
TRBD2,TRBV12-5,NA,TRBJ2-3,TGTGCTAGTGGTTTGGGCACGGGAGGGGGGCTGGCAGATACGCAGTATTTT,CASGLGTGGGLADTQYF